The T cell receptor beta chain described here comes from a study of blood T cell repertoires in COVID-19. Study information: Specimens from acute and convalescent COVID-19 originated in the United States, Italy and Spain.

Methods used by the authors: It was from reference gene primer amplification that nucleated cell counts were estimated. Using immunoSEQ multiplex PCR, the repertoire was profiled, and TCRdb retains in-frame clones only, with some absent. V and J calls and clone size are copied from that table; D and trimming were computed from the DNA. The table includes 200,000 to 250,000 clones, 65% to 90% detected once. V shed 4 bases, J shed 3 bases, and the junction held 9 bases outside the gene matches. The V gene's germline CDR1 is MDHEN and CDR2 SYDVKM. The length of the CDR3 is 16 residues. The specimen sequenced was peripheral blood. The V and J genes are TRBV28 and TRBJ1-1, with 9 positions matching TRBD1. The TCR sequence derives from a woman in her seventies with COVID-19, enrolled during active disease. In DNA, the CDR3 is TGTGCCAGCAGTTCATCCGGGACAGGGACGGACACTGAAGCTTTCTTT. Translating gives CASSSSGTGTDTEAFF.